This T cell receptor (beta chain) was captured in a study of spatial heterogeneity in lung cancer. About the study: A strong correlation was found between TCR transcript counts in tumor regions and a T cell module score derived from matched bulk RNA-seq. Findings of the study overall: The study found that expanded intratumoral alpha and beta TCR counts tracked tumor mutation counts.

The CDR3 is 15 amino acids. Trimming pared 1 base from V and 0 bases from J, leaving 9 bases between. CDR1 and CDR2 from the germline V gene are SGHTA and FQGNSA. MiXCR, applied by TCRdb to the 5' RACE reads, yields one record per CDR3 protein. Of a few thousand distinct CDR3 sequences listed, under 55% are singletons. The time point here: sample taken at primary tumor resection. Regarding this clonotype: Antigen: not known.

The rearrangement joins TRBV7-2 to TRBJ2-5; D is possibly TRBD1 (5 bases). This specimen consisted of lung tumor tissue, obtained at surgery. The clonotype comes from a male donor with early-stage non-small cell lung cancer. The CDR3: CASSLVTGYQETQYF. As DNA, the CDR3 is TGTGCCAGCAGCTTAGTAACAGGTTACCAAGAGACCCAGTACTTC.